These 7 T cell receptor beta chains came from one sample sequenced in a study of blood T cell repertoires in COVID-19. Some clones are missing from TCRdb's copy, which holds only in-frame ones; the method was immunoSEQ multiplex PCR. The data show 350,000 to 500,000 clones, with approximately 90% seen just once and roughly 0.87% held by the top ten. The specimen was peripheral blood. The source of these receptors is a man between 18 and 35 years old with COVID-19, enrolled during active disease.

The rearrangement links TRBV10-3 to TRBJ1-5, with D perhaps matching TRBD1 (5 bases). Between the trimmed V and J ends, which lost 3 bases and 6 bases, there was a span of 12 bases. Germline CDR1 is ENHRY and CDR2 is SYGVKD. The CDR3 has 14 amino acids. The CDR3 DNA reads TGTGCCATCAGTGACGCAGGGACTTTTCAGCCCCAGCATTTT. Protein product: CAISDAGTFQPQHF.

The genes are TRBV19 and TRBJ2-7, with D possibly TRBD2 on 5 matching bases. The germline V gene encodes CDR1 LNHDA and CDR2 SQIVND (reference sequence). V lost 5 bases, J lost 2 bases, and 7 bases lay in between. The CDR3 is made up of 12 amino acids. The DNA of the CDR3 is TGTGCCAGTAGTGAGGGCACCTACGAGCAGTACTTC. Translating gives CASSEGTYEQYF. Filled out from reference TRBV19 and TRBJ2-7, the complete variable domain reads DGGITQSPKYLFRKEGQNVTLSCEQNLNHDAMYWYRQDPGQGLRLIYYSQIVNDFQKGDIAEGYSVSREKKESFPLTVTSAQKNPTAFYLCASSEGTYEQYFGPGTRLTVT.

In DNA, the CDR3 is TGTGCCAGCAGCTTAACGGGGGGCCGGACCGGGGAGCTGTTTTTT. It yields the protein CASSLTGGRTGELFF. The V gene is TRBV5-4, the J gene TRBJ2-2; D may be TRBD2 (7 bases). This CDR3 is 15 amino acids long. The V and J ends lost 2 bases and 5 bases respectively, with 13 bases between them. CDR1 and CDR2 from the germline V gene are SGHNT and YYREEE (reference sequence). The full variable domain, rest sourced from reference TRBV5-4 and TRBJ2-2, is ETGVTQSPTHLIKTRGQQVTLRCSSQSGHNTVSWYQQALGQGPQFIFQYYREEENGRGNFPPRFSGLQFPNYSSELNVNALELDDSALYLCASSLTGGRTGELFFGEGSRLTVL.

A note on this clone: One end of the junction is discordant with germline, which a read error may explain. This chain links TRBV7-6 with TRBJ2-5; 7 bases are shared with TRBD1. The CDR3 length is 14 residues. Germline CDR1 SGHVS, CDR2 FNYEAQ. The CDR3 DNA is TGTGCCAGCAGTTTAGGGACAGTGAAAGAGACCCAGTACTTC. Translated: CASSLGTVKETQYF.

The chain is built from TRBV7-9 and TRBJ2-7, with 9 bases identical to TRBD2. The V gene end was trimmed by 4 bases and the J gene end by 3 bases; junction bases not matched to a gene: 7. Germline lookup yields CDR1 SEHNR and CDR2 FQNEAQ (reference sequence). There are 15 residues in the CDR3. The CDR3 DNA reads TGTGCCAGCAGCTCTTTTCTTAGCGGGAGCTACGAGCAGTACTTC. This encodes CASSSFLSGSYEQYF. Full variable domain (remainder filled in from reference TRBV7-9 and TRBJ2-7): DTGVSQNPRHKITKRGQNVTFRCDPISEHNRLYWYRQTLGQGPEFLTYFQNEAQLEKSRLLSDRFSAERPKGSFSTLEIQRTEQGDSAMYLCASSSFLSGSYEQYFGPGTRLTVT.

This chain connects TRBV3-1 (or the pseudogene TRBV3-2) to TRBJ2-2, with 7 bases identical to TRBD1. V was pared by 4 bases and J by 4 bases, with 9 bases of the junction left unmatched. This CDR3 has 16 amino acids. Germline V gene lookup returns CDR1 LGHDT and CDR2 YNNKEL (reference sequence). This chain's CDR3 is CASSPRTGPITGELFF. DNA for the CDR3: TGTGCCAGCAGCCCGAGGACAGGTCCCATCACCGGGGAGCTGTTTTTT.

This clone was found once. The J gene is TRBJ2-7, the V gene TRBV29-1; D is possibly TRBD2 (7 bases). Germline V gene sequence: CDR1 SQVTM, CDR2 ANQGSEA. The V end lost 3 bases, the J end lost 2 bases, and 11 bases lay between the germline ends. The CDR3 is made up of 13 amino acids. The CDR3 region is CSVEVGGPYEQYF. For the CDR3, the DNA is TGCAGCGTTGAGGTGGGGGGGCCCTACGAGCAGTACTTC.